The sequence of this TCR beta chain was determined in a study of regulatory T cells in long-lasting Graves disease. Germline CDR1 reads SEHNR; CDR2 reads FQNEAQ (reference sequence). V was shortened by 5 bases and J by 6 bases, with 22 bases between the two germline ends. CDR3 length: 16 residues. Time point meaning: newly diagnosed GD, antithyroid drugs for less than 3 months. The TCR library used RNA extracted from PBMCs. One endocrinology department in Xi'an, China, was where patients came from. Regarding this clonotype: Being one base from a much bigger clone, this may be a read error.

Building of the TCR beta libraries involved iRepertoire HTBI primers and Arm-PCR of CDR3 regions. From the multiplex PCR reads, TCRdb called clonotypes with MiXCR, one entry per CDR3 protein. This sample has about 460,000 distinct CDR3 sequences; approximately 15% occur once, and the top ten carry around a sixth. The sample was also linked to a second study, of T cells in Graves' hyperthyroidism and ophthalmopathy. That report adds: No progression to ophthalmopathy during 18 months of follow-up defined stable disease.

J is TRBJ1-1 and V is TRBV7-9, with D possibly being TRBD1 (6 bases). The clonotype originates from a woman between 45 and 60 years old with Graves disease. The sample in question was peripheral blood mononuclear cells (PBMCs), obtained at new diagnosis, from a patient treated with antithyroid drugs. CDR3 protein: CASSNSGQQGLAEAFF. Here the CDR3 DNA reads TGTGCCAGCAGCAACTCCGGACAGCAGGGATTAGCTGAAGCTTTCTTT.